Shown below are 14 T cell receptor beta chains from a single sample sequenced in a study of control samples from healthy donors and cancer patients. TCRdb's copy holds only in-frame clones and misses some; the assay was immunoSEQ multiplex PCR. The sample yields more than 150,000 clones, about 93% seen once. The sample taken for sequencing was blood. Receptors originate from a man aged 50 or older in good health.

The chain uses TRBV14 and TRBJ2-5; D ambiguous. The CDR3 contains 14 residues. Germline CDR1 SGHDN, CDR2 FVKESK. The V and J ends lost 1 base and 5 bases respectively, with 11 bases between them. CDR3 sequence (DNA): TGTGCCAGCAGCCAAGTGTCTAGTCGGGAGACCCAGTACTTC. Translated: CASSQVSSRETQYF.

This chain links TRBV7-9 with TRBJ2-1; D is uncertain. The germline V gene encodes CDR1 SEHNR and CDR2 FQNEAQ (reference sequence). This CDR3 has 16 amino acids. V lost 1 base, J lost 10 bases, and 20 bases lay in between. CDR3 nucleotide sequence: TGTGCCAGCAGCTTAGGTCATGGCCCAGAAATCAGGGAGCAGTTCTTC. It encodes CASSLGHGPEIREQFF. The variable domain in full, with the rest retrieved from reference TRBV7-9 and TRBJ2-1, is DTGVSQNPRHKITKRGQNVTFRCDPISEHNRLYWYRQTLGQGPEFLTYFQNEAQLEKSRLLSDRFSAERPKGSFSTLEIQRTEQGDSAMYLCASSLGHGPEIREQFFGPGTRLTVL.

This sequence joins TRBV18 and TRBJ2-2; weak D call: TRBD2 (6 bases). Trimming took off 5 bases at V and 4 bases at J, with 14 bases between the two ends. This CDR3 has 15 amino acids. CDR1 and CDR2 (germline): KGHSH, LQKENI. The CDR3 sequence: CASSKEGLGTGELFF. The CDR3 nucleotides are TGTGCCAGCTCAAAGGAGGGGCTCGGCACCGGGGAGCTGTTTTTT.

CDR3 coding DNA: TGTGCCAGCAGTCTAGACTCCTACGAGCAGTACTTC. Amino acids: CASSLDSYEQYF. The rearrangement uses TRBV11-2 and TRBJ2-7; no firm D call. Per germline, CDR1 SGHAT and CDR2 FQNNGV. The V and J ends lost 6 bases and 0 bases respectively, with 6 bases between them. This CDR3 spans 12 amino acids.

The chain is built from TRBV18 and TRBJ2-3; 7 nucleotides match TRBD1. V lost 5 bases and J lost 2; bases outside the gene matches: 4. The germline CDR1 and CDR2 sequences are KGHSH and LQKENI. The CDR3 loop spans 14 amino acids. CDR3 bases: TGTGCCAGCTCATCCGACAGGGTCACAGATACGCAGTATTTT. This sequence encodes CASSSDRVTDTQYF.

The rearrangement uses TRBV28 and TRBJ2-7, with TRBD2 matching over 8 bases. The CDR3 sequence is 12 residues long. V shed 8 bases and J 6 bases; nucleotides not matched to a gene: 6. CDR1 MDHEN and CDR2 SYDVKM come from the germline V gene. The CDR3, as DNA: TGTGCCAGCTATGTAGCGGGACGCGAGCAGTACTTC. This gives the protein CASYVAGREQYF.

The chain uses TRBV18 and TRBJ2-7; D not resolved. This CDR3 comprises 16 residues. Germline V lookup: CDR1 KGHSH, CDR2 LQKENI. With 0 bases removed from V and 0 bases from J, the gap between germline ends came to 12 bases. The CDR3, as DNA: TGTGCCAGCTCACCACCCCGAGGCATGGACTCCTACGAGCAGTACTTC. Translation: CASSPPRGMDSYEQYF.

V is TRBV6-5 and J is TRBJ1-5; the D gene is possibly TRBD1 (5 bases). The CDR3 is 13 residues long. Germline assignment: CDR1 MNHEY and CDR2 SVGAGI. Between the trimmed V and J ends, which lost 7 bases and 6 bases, there was a span of 13 bases. The CDR3 reads CASTAGPGQPQHF. The DNA of the CDR3 is TGTGCCAGCACTGCAGGGCCAGGTCAGCCCCAGCATTTT.

CDR3 amino acids: CAISESGRVFNQPQHF. CDR3 DNA: TGTGCCATCAGTGAGTCGGGCAGGGTGTTTAATCAGCCCCAGCATTTT. The chain couples TRBV10-3 to TRBJ1-5, with a weak D call TRBD1 (5 bases). The length of the CDR3 is 16 residues. V shed 0 bases and J shed 4 bases, with 13 bases lying between them. Germline CDR1 and CDR2: ENHRY and SYGVKD.

J is TRBJ2-5 and V is TRBV5-5, with 11 bases lining up with TRBD1. V gave up 7 bases and J gave up 2 bases; unmatched junction bases: 4. In germline, CDR1 is SGHKS, CDR2 YYEKEE (reference sequence). The CDR3 covers 14 residues. The CDR3 region is CASGTGGIQETQYF. CDR3 coding DNA: TGTGCCAGCGGGACAGGGGGAATTCAAGAGACCCAGTACTTC.

This clone was seen a handful of times. The chain recombines TRBV6-5 with TRBJ1-2; 8 nucleotides agree with TRBD1. Germline trimming cut 0 bases from V and 5 bases from J; bases unmatched to any gene: 5. In germline, CDR1 is MNHEY, CDR2 SVGAGI. The CDR3 is 15 amino acids. The DNA of the CDR3 is TGTGCCAGCAGTTACTCGGGGACAGGTTCATATGGCTACACCTTC. Its translation is CASSYSGTGSYGYTF.

The chain recombines TRBV6-5 with TRBJ2-5, with 10 nucleotides matching TRBD1. Germline values: CDR1 MNHEY, CDR2 SVGAGI. The CDR3 spans 14 residues. V trimming: 5 bases; J trimming: 9 bases; junction bases outside the gene matches: 9. CDR3 sequence: CASSRQGATVAQYF. The CDR3 region has the DNA TGTGCCAGCAGTAGACAGGGGGCCACCGTGGCCCAGTACTTC.

The rearrangement joins TRBV5-1 to TRBJ2-3, with D possibly being TRBD1 or TRBD2 (5 bases each). This CDR3 is 15 amino acids long. Germline CDR1 SGHRS, CDR2 YFSETQ. Deletions cut 0 bases from V and 5 bases from J, with 13 bases between. The CDR3 protein is CASSLATGAIDTQYF. The CDR3 DNA follows: TGCGCCAGCAGCTTGGCCACCGGGGCAATAGATACGCAGTATTTT.

The chain links TRBV5-1 to TRBJ2-7; TRBD2 might be the D (6 bases). The CDR3 has 14 residues. Trimming took 1 base from V and 7 from J, leaving 15 bases between them. Germline V lookup: CDR1 SGHRS, CDR2 YFSETQ. The CDR3 bases are TGCGCCAGCAGCTTGCAGGCGGGTGCGGGGGAGCAGTACTTC. Its translation is CASSLQAGAGEQYF.